The clone carrying this T cell receptor beta chain was found a few times. Constant-region reverse primers amplified full-length variable regions, followed by semi-nested Nested Universal Primer A PCR. TCRdb ran MiXCR on the 5' RACE reads and lists one entry per CDR3 protein. This sample yields roughly 55,000 distinct CDR3 sequences, of which approximately 25% are seen a single time; more than 3% belongs to the top ten. The receptor comes from a female donor with breast cancer. The sequencing input was tumor-infiltrating naive CD4+ T cells sorted from the breast tumor. Subset denoted: naive CD4+ T cells, CD4+CD45RA+CD25-.

The CDR3 is CASSPEGLALNEQYF. The CDR3 DNA sequence: TGCGCCAGCAGCCCTGAGGGACTAGCGCTCAACGAGCAGTACTTC. V usage is TRBV5-1 and J usage is TRBJ2-7; 10 bases fit TRBD2. This CDR3 spans 15 amino acids. J was trimmed by 5 bases and V by 4 bases; bases with no gene match: 9. Germline loops: CDR1 SGHRS, CDR2 YFSETQ. The variable domain in full, completed from reference TRBV5-1 and TRBJ2-7, reads KAGVTQTPRYLIKTRGQQVTLSCSPISGHRSVSWYQQTPGQGLQFLFEYFSETQRNKGNFPGRFSGRQFSNSRSEMNVSTLELGDSALYLCASSPEGLALNEQYFGPGTRLTVT.